These 25 T cell receptor beta chains share one sample of origin, sequenced in a study of vaccination effects on CD4 cells after COVID-19. No antigen is known for these receptors. The repertoire was sequenced with immunoSEQ multiplex PCR; TCRdb's copy has only in-frame clones and lacks some. Here the sample spans 66,000 or so clones, about 67% being singletons. Subsequent to a culture period of approximately 11 days, CD4+ T cells were isolated. It was two doses of either the BNT162b2 or mRNA-1273 vaccine that participants received. Sequencing used CD4+ T cells from PBMCs cultured without peptide, obtained after COVID-19 vaccination. These receptors were taken from a human donor who received a COVID-19 vaccine.

The gene calls are TRBV3-1 (or the pseudogene TRBV3-2) and TRBJ2-3; D not resolved. Germline CDR1 and CDR2: LGHDT and YNNKEL (reference sequence). V gave up 2 bases and J gave up 9 bases, with 6 bases separating them. The CDR3 contains 11 residues. The CDR3 sequence is CASSQTRTQYF. As DNA, the CDR3 is TGTGCCAGCAGCCAAACACGGACGCAGTATTTT.

The J gene is TRBJ2-2, the V gene TRBV24-1; no reliable D call. Trimming left V 5 bases short and J 2 bases short, with 5 bases between. The CDR3 loop spans 13 amino acids. The germline V gene encodes CDR1 KGHDR and CDR2 SFDVKD. DNA for the CDR3: TGTGCCACCAGTGTTGCAAACACCGGGGAGCTGTTTTTT. It encodes CATSVANTGELFF.

The rearrangement uses TRBV20-1 and TRBJ1-2, with D possibly TRBD1 on 5 matching bases. CDR3 length equals 11 residues. Germline loops: CDR1 DFQATT, CDR2 SNEGSKA (reference sequence). V lost 7 bases and J lost 6, with 12 bases in between. This CDR3 is CSGPGRNGYTF. The CDR3 nucleotides are TGCAGTGGCCCAGGGCGGAATGGCTACACCTTC.

Of note for this clone: The same CDR3 also results from other DNA sequences found in this sample. The chain carries TRBV10-1 and TRBJ2-5; 12 bases align to TRBD1. In germline, CDR1 is WNHNN, CDR2 SYGVQD (reference sequence). V lost 5 bases and J lost 4; bases outside the gene matches: 2. The CDR3 runs 14 residues. This chain's CDR3 is CASSRDRGRETQYF. Here the CDR3 DNA reads TGCGCCAGCAGTAGGGACAGGGGGCGAGAGACCCAGTACTTC.

This rearrangement joins TRBV6-5 to TRBJ2-1, with TRBD2 identical over 10 bases. CDR1 and CDR2 (germline): MNHEY, SVGAGI. V dropped 0 bases and J dropped 7; count of bases not matched to a gene: 3. The CDR3 totals 15 residues. CDR3 DNA sequence: TGTGCCAGCAGTTACTCAGAGCGGGGGGGGAATGAGCAGTTCTTC. This encodes CASSYSERGGNEQFF.

The genes are TRBV3-1 (or the pseudogene TRBV3-2) and TRBJ2-2; D uncertain. This CDR3 has 17 residues. V lost 0 bases and J lost 6, with 17 bases in between. Germline V gene lookup returns CDR1 LGHDT and CDR2 YNNKEL (reference sequence). CDR3 region: CASSQEARARGSGELFF. CDR3 nucleotide sequence: TGTGCCAGCAGCCAAGAAGCCCGGGCTCGTGGTTCCGGGGAGCTGTTTTTT.

The chain couples TRBV10-3 to TRBJ1-1; 8 bases align to TRBD1. Unmatched junction bases numbered 1, after V lost 4 bases and J lost 3 bases. The CDR3 is 13 residues long. CDR1 is ENHRY and CDR2 is SYGVKD in the germline V gene. CDR3 DNA: TGTGCCATCAGTGCGGACAGGGACACTGAAGCTTTCTTT. It is translated as CAISADRDTEAFF.

The chain carries TRBV6-4 and TRBJ1-6, with no clear D. Germline CDR1 is MRHNA and CDR2 is SNTAGT. This CDR3 is 16 amino acids long. V lost 0 bases and J lost 8, with 14 bases in between. This CDR3 is CASSDSTRAWDSPLHF. DNA for the CDR3: TGTGCCAGCAGTGACTCCACCCGGGCATGGGATTCACCCCTCCACTTT.

Worth noting for this clone: Germline is not matched at one junction end, which may reflect a read error. V usage is TRBV10-3 and J usage is TRBJ2-5; D is possibly TRBD2 (6 bases). This CDR3 region has 15 residues. The germline V gene encodes CDR1 ENHRY and CDR2 SYGVKD. CDR3 loop: CAIGDGGAIQETQYF. The CDR3 bases are TGTGCCATCGGTGACGGAGGGGCCATCCAAGAGACCCAGTACTTC.

The chain uses TRBV6-2 or TRBV6-3 and TRBJ2-1, with D unclear. Trimming took 2 bases from V and 7 from J, leaving 9 bases between them. Germline V gene lookup returns CDR1 MNHEY and CDR2 SVGEGT. The CDR3 contains 13 residues. The CDR3 nucleotides read TGTGCCAGCAGTTACGGCCGATCGAATGAGCAGTTCTTC. This codes for CASSYGRSNEQFF.

The V gene is TRBV7-6, the J gene TRBJ2-1; tentatively, D is TRBD2 (5 bases). The CDR3 is 15 amino acids. Germline V lookup: CDR1 SGHVS, CDR2 FNYEAQ. V dropped 0 bases and J dropped 7 bases, with 13 bases sitting between them. CDR3 DNA: TGTGCCAGCAGCTTAGCGGAGGTAGCCTCGAATGAGCAGTTCTTC. Translation gives CASSLAEVASNEQFF.

The chain carries TRBV2 and TRBJ2-7; D is possibly TRBD1 (5 bases). V was shortened by 6 bases and J by 4 bases, with 13 bases between the two germline ends. Germline V gene sequence: CDR1 SNHLY, CDR2 FYNNEI. This CDR3 has 13 residues. CDR3: CASSPRQLYEQYV. The CDR3 nucleotides read TGTGCCAGCAGCCCAAGACAGTTATACGAGCAGTACGTC.

This clone was detected a few times. V and J are TRBV28 and TRBJ1-6; D gene unclear. This CDR3 has 13 amino acids. V dropped 7 bases and J dropped 7 bases, with 11 bases sitting between them. Looked up from germline, CDR1 is MDHEN and CDR2 is SYDVKM. In DNA, the CDR3 is TGTGCCAGCATCAGAGCGGGGAATTCACCCCTCCACTTT. This sequence encodes CASIRAGNSPLHF.

This clone has a handful of counts. V gene TRBV5-1 combines with J gene TRBJ1-1; possible D gene TRBD1, 5 bases. V was shortened by 2 bases and J by 4 bases, with 15 bases between the two germline ends. The CDR3 sequence is 15 residues long. Germline V lookup: CDR1 SGHRS, CDR2 YFSETQ. CDR3 residues: CASSFQGIQGTEAFF. Here the CDR3 DNA reads TGCGCCAGCAGCTTCCAAGGAATTCAGGGCACTGAAGCTTTCTTT.

Only one count was recorded for this clone. This chain uses TRBV24-1 with TRBJ2-5; D is possibly TRBD2 (6 bases). V was pared by 2 bases and J by 1 base, with 10 bases between. The CDR3 consists of 15 residues. Germline V gives CDR1 KGHDR, CDR2 SFDVKD. The CDR3 protein is CATSDSSTSQETQYF. The CDR3, as DNA: TGTGCCACCAGTGATTCTTCGACTAGCCAAGAGACCCAGTACTTC.

This chain connects TRBV6-2 or TRBV6-3 to TRBJ2-3; the D gene could be TRBD1 or TRBD2 (5 bases each). CDR1 and CDR2 (germline): MNHEY, SVGEGT. The CDR3 sequence is 16 residues long. Trimming pared 4 bases from V and 4 bases from J, leaving 18 bases between. CDR3 loop: CASSSARGPGPDTQYF. For the CDR3, the DNA is TGTGCCAGCAGTTCGGCCCGGGGCCCGGGCCCAGATACGCAGTATTTT.

The J gene is TRBJ2-1, the V gene TRBV18; the D gene is possibly TRBD2 (5 bases). Germline V gene sequence: CDR1 KGHSH, CDR2 LQKENI. This CDR3 contains 15 residues. V dropped 3 bases and J dropped 4 bases, with 13 bases sitting between them. The CDR3 loop reads CASSPRVTKYNEQFF. CDR3 DNA sequence: TGTGCCAGCTCACCGCGGGTGACTAAATACAATGAGCAGTTCTTC.

This clone was counted a few times. The chain joins TRBV18 to TRBJ2-1, with 8 bases matching TRBD2. This CDR3 contains 13 residues. Germline CDR1 is KGHSH and CDR2 is LQKENI. The V gene end was trimmed by 4 bases and the J gene end by 9 bases; junction bases not matched to a gene: 5. CDR3 nucleotide sequence: TGTGCCAGCTCACTTAGCGGGGAAGTTGAGCAGTTCTTC. The encoded protein is CASSLSGEVEQFF.

This chain links TRBV10-3 with TRBJ1-3; 7 bases align to TRBD1. The CDR3 extends over 16 amino acids. The J segment lost 0 bases and the V segment lost 3 bases, leaving 5 bases of the junction unmatched. Germline assignment: CDR1 ENHRY and CDR2 SYGVKD. The CDR3: CAISDAQGGSGNTIYF. As DNA, the CDR3 is TGTGCCATCAGTGACGCCCAGGGGGGCTCTGGAAACACCATATATTTT.

Here the CDR3 DNA reads TGCGCCAGCAGCGGGGACCCGGCAAGCAATGAGCAGTTCTTC. It yields the protein CASSGDPASNEQFF. The chain employs TRBV5-1 and TRBJ2-1; possibly TRBD1 or TRBD2 for D (5 bases each). This CDR3 has 14 residues. Germline CDR1 reads SGHRS; CDR2 reads YFSETQ. V gave up 4 bases and J gave up 6 bases, with 14 bases separating them.

The CDR3 bases are TGTGCCAGCAGTTTCGGGCTCTCCACTGAAGCTTTCTTT. Its protein product is CASSFGLSTEAFF. The rearrangement uses TRBV12-3 or TRBV12-4 and TRBJ1-1; D gene uncertain. The CDR3 loop spans 13 amino acids. Trimming cost V 3 bases and J 4 bases, with 9 bases left between them.

The chain is built from TRBV27 and TRBJ2-2, with TRBD2 matching over 10 bases. This CDR3 is 14 amino acids long. Trimming at V came to 9 bases and at J to 5 bases, leaving 6 bases not matched to a gene. Germline assignment: CDR1 MNHEY and CDR2 SMNVEV (reference sequence). CDR3 DNA sequence: TGTGCCAGGGGACTAGCGAATGGGACCGGGGAGCTGTTTTTT. Translated: CARGLANGTGELFF.

The chain joins TRBV18 to TRBJ1-5, with D possibly TRBD1 on 6 matching bases. V dropped 4 bases and J dropped 7 bases, with 14 bases sitting between them. The CDR3 length is 14 residues. CDR1 is KGHSH, CDR2 LQKENI, per germline. CDR3 nucleotides: TGTGCCAGCTCACGAGCGACAGGTATCCAGCCCCAGCATTTT. Translating it yields CASSRATGIQPQHF.

The chain has TRBV3-1 (or the pseudogene TRBV3-2) and TRBJ1-3, with a possible D match to TRBD1 (6 bases). Trimming pared 1 base from V and 5 bases from J, leaving 15 bases between. The germline V gene has CDR1 LGHDT and CDR2 YNNKEL (reference sequence). CDR3 length equals 16 residues. CDR3 sequence: CASSQGVRGQRNTIYF. The CDR3 DNA sequence: TGTGCCAGCAGCCAAGGGGTCCGCGGACAGCGAAACACCATATATTTT.

This clone was seen just once. The V gene is TRBV5-6, the J gene TRBJ2-5; 13 positions agree with TRBD2. The CDR3 is 18 residues long. With 3 bases clipped from V and 1 base from J, the junction kept 9 bases outside the gene matches. From germline, CDR1 is SGHDT and CDR2 YYEEEE. DNA for the CDR3: TGTGCCAGCAGCTATAGGACTAGCGGGGGCCGCGTCCAAGAGACCCAGTACTTC. Translated, it gives CASSYRTSGGRVQETQYF.